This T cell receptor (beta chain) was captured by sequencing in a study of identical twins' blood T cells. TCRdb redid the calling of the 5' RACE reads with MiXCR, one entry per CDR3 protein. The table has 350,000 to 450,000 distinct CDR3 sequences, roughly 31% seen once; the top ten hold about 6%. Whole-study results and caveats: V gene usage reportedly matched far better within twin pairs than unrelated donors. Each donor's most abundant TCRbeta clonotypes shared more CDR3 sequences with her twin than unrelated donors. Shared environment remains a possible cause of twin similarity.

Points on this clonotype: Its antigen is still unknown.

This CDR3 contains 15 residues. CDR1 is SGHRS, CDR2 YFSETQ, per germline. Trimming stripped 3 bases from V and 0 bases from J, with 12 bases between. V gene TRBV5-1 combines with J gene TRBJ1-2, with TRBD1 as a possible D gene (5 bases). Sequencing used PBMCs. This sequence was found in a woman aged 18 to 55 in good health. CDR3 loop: CASSYGASTNYGYTF. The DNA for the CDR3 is TGCGCCAGCAGCTACGGGGCATCCACTAACTATGGCTACACCTTC. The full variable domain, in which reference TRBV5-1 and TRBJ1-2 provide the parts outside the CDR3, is KAGVTQTPRYLIKTRGQQVTLSCSPISGHRSVSWYQQTPGQGLQFLFEYFSETQRNKGNFPGRFSGRQFSNSRSEMNVSTLELGDSALYLCASSYGASTNYGYTFGSGTRLTVV.